This TCR beta chain was sequenced for a study of Ad26.COV2.S vaccination and SARS-CoV-2 variants. Regarding the study as a whole: Breadth of non-spike TCRs did not differ between vaccinees and placebo recipients. Relative to placebo recipients, vaccine recipients exhibited elevated spike-specific TCR breadth.

As regards this clone: The antigen is unknown.

Repertoires were generated with immunoSEQ multiplex PCR, while TCRdb's copy carries only in-frame clones and drops some. This sample has some 250,000 clones; 70% to 90% occur once, and the top ten carry about 10%. The CDR3 is made up of 15 amino acids. Germline assignment: CDR1 MNHEY and CDR2 SVGAGI. V was clipped by 6 bases and J by 5 bases, with 14 bases between them. Treatment noted: 15 to 20 received Ad26.COV2.S at low or high dose, single or two shots; roughly five received placebo; per-sample allocation not given. At day 63 after the first vaccine or placebo injection, samples were drawn. The study used a vaccine consisting of an Ad26 vector that expressed Wuhan-strain SARS-CoV-2 spike.

The source is a person between 18 and 60 years old who received the Ad26.COV2.S COVID-19 vaccine or a placebo. Sequences were derived from peripheral blood, sampled in a trial of Ad26.COV2.S vaccine versus placebo. V gene TRBV6-5 combines with J gene TRBJ1-6; TRBD1 might be the D (5 bases). The CDR3 protein is CASSKGTADNSPLHF. In DNA form, the CDR3 reads TGTGCCAGCAGCAAAGGGACGGCTGATAATTCACCCCTCCACTTT.